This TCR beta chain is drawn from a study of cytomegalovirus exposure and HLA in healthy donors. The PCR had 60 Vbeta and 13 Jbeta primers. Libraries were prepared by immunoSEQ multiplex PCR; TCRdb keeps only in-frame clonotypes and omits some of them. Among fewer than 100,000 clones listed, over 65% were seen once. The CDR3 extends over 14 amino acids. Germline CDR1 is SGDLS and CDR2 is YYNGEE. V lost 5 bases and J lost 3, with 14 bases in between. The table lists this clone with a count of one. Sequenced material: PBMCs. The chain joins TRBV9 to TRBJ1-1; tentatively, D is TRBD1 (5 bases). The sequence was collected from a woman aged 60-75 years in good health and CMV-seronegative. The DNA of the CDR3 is TGTGCCAGCAGAGCAGGGTGGGGGGACACTGAAGCTTTCTTT. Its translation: CASRAGWGDTEAFF.